A single sample gave rise to the 7 T cell receptor beta chains below, sequenced in a study of cytomegalovirus exposure and HLA in healthy donors. The PCR ran on 60 Vbeta and 13 Jbeta primers. Sequenced by immunoSEQ multiplex PCR; TCRdb stores in-frame clones only, minus some. In the table there are about 150,000 clones, around 77% of which are singletons. The sequenced sample consisted of PBMCs. Source of these receptors: a man aged 25-45 years in good health and CMV-seronegative.

The V call is TRBV5-4, the J call TRBJ1-2, with D tentatively TRBD1 (6 bases). The CDR3 covers 13 residues. From germline, CDR1 is SGHNT and CDR2 YYREEE (reference sequence). The V gene lost 1 base and the J gene lost 6 bases, with 10 bases spanning the gap. The CDR3 region is CASSLTGLDGYTF. The CDR3 DNA sequence: TGTGCCAGCAGCTTGACAGGGTTGGATGGCTACACCTTC.

This chain joins TRBV5-1 and TRBJ2-5, with a possible D match to TRBD1 (6 bases). This CDR3 region has 14 residues. CDR1 SGHRS and CDR2 YFSETQ come from the germline V gene. V gave up 0 bases and J gave up 5 bases, with 11 bases separating them. CDR3: CASSLAGTRETQYF. The CDR3 nucleotides are TGCGCCAGCAGCTTGGCTGGGACACGGGAGACCCAGTACTTC.

The chain employs TRBV6-5 and TRBJ2-1; possible D gene TRBD2, 6 bases. The length of the CDR3 is 15 residues. V was pared by 4 bases and J by 5 bases, with 15 bases between. Germline CDR1 is MNHEY and CDR2 is SVGAGI. The CDR3 sequence: CASSSRDGFHNEQFF. The DNA of the CDR3 is TGTGCCAGCAGTTCGCGGGACGGATTCCACAATGAGCAGTTCTTC.

This clone was found once. V gene TRBV30 combines with J gene TRBJ2-5; unclear D gene. Germline CDR1 reads GTSNPN; CDR2 reads SVGIG (reference sequence). V lost 3 bases and J 5 bases, leaving 10 bases between the germline ends. The CDR3 consists of 12 residues. The DNA of the CDR3 is TGTGCCTGGAGCGCGAGTCCGGAGACCCAGTACTTC. This gives the protein CAWSASPETQYF.

This chain joins TRBV6-1 and TRBJ1-1; no reliable D call. Trimming took off 5 bases at V and 1 base at J, with 8 bases between the two ends. The length of the CDR3 is 13 residues. Germline V lookup: CDR1 MNHNS, CDR2 SASEGT. The CDR3 region has the DNA TGTGCCAGCAGTCCACACGAGAACACTGAAGCTTTCTTT. The encoded protein is CASSPHENTEAFF.

The rearrangement uses TRBV27 and TRBJ2-7, with 8 bases that match TRBD2. This CDR3 is built from 15 residues. V lost 2 bases to trimming and J lost 4 bases; unmatched junction nucleotides: 7. CDR1 and CDR2 from the germline V gene are MNHEY and SMNVEV (reference sequence). CDR3 protein: CASSLLGSGKYEQYF. CDR3 in DNA: TGTGCCAGCAGTTTACTCGGTAGCGGGAAGTACGAGCAGTACTTC.

The V gene is TRBV9, the J gene TRBJ2-5, with TRBD2 identical over 10 bases. There are 15 residues in the CDR3. V gave up 3 bases and J gave up 5 bases; unmatched junction bases: 7. Germline CDR1 reads SGDLS; CDR2 reads YYNGEE. The CDR3 here is CASSALAGVGETQYF. DNA of the CDR3: TGTGCCAGCAGCGCTCTAGCGGGAGTCGGGGAGACCCAGTACTTC.